This T cell receptor (beta chain) derives from a study of blood T cell repertoires in COVID-19. Comments on this clone: At the DNA level, this CDR3 is encoded by other sequences in the same sample as well.

Assay used: immunoSEQ multiplex PCR; TCRdb lists only in-frame clones, some missing. The repertoire holds approximately 350,000 clones, with about 90% as singletons. CDR1 is MDHEN, CDR2 SYDVKM, per germline. Trimming removed 8 bases from V and 1 base from J; junction bases left unmatched: 2. The CDR3 runs to 12 residues. V and J are TRBV28 and TRBJ2-7; the match to TRBD2 covers 7 bases. The material sequenced was peripheral blood. The clonotype originates from a man aged 40-49 years with acute or convalescent COVID-19. In nucleotides, the CDR3 is TGTGCCAGCCAGCGGGGTTCCTACGAGCAGTACTTC. Residues: CASQRGSYEQYF.